Sequencing of this T cell receptor beta chain was carried out in a study of blood T cell repertoires in COVID-19 (dated by TCRdb to the early 2020s). Study-level background: Samples from collaborators originated in the United States, Italy and Spain and spanned both the acute and convalescent phases of COVID-19. Sample metadata almost always included a de-identified subject ID, COVID-19 status, age in years and sex. The dataset comprised deeply sampled blood TCRbeta repertoires from subjects exposed to, actively infected with, or recovered from COVID-19. Where available, HLA class I and class II types were obtained from metadata supplied by the sample provider rather than from assay-based typing. The material from the prospective study consisted of cDNA or gDNA derived from T cells, B-cell-depleted T cells, or PBMCs. The repertoires were released in a freely available public database intended as a resource for research on the immune response to SARS-CoV-2. The samples were drawn from two sources: the first 160 participants of the ongoing ImmuneRACE study, and 1,200 or so subjects contributed by 6 global collaborators. What the study reported, not specific to this receptor: The quantity of clinical and demographic metadata differed by source and by participant and was supplied without curation.

Details on this clone: What antigen it recognizes has not been identified. Base qualities are not at hand, and no much larger clone is one base apart.

Participants in the prospective study were aged 18 to 89 years, lived in some 24 United States geographic areas, and enrolled through a virtual design. In the prospective study, participants were assigned to cohorts based on the clinical history participants reported in a screening survey and a study questionnaire. Mobile phlebotomists in the prospective study collected whole blood, serum and a nasopharyngeal or oropharyngeal swab from every participant. Additional blood draws and questionnaires over an approximately two-month period could optionally be provided by prospective study participants. Before DNA extraction, prospective study blood samples were shipped either frozen or at room temperature. Including cysteine and phenylalanine, the CDR3 has 16 amino acids. The only DNA kept is the CDR3, 48 bases in frame from the first base. As encoded in the germline V gene (reference sequence), CDR1 is WNHNN while CDR2 is SYGVQD. The junction shows trimming of 6 bases on V and 4 bases on J, and the gene matches do not reach 11 bases of it.

TCRbeta CDR3 regions were amplified from genomic DNA by means of the immunoSEQ Assay, a bias-controlled multiplex PCR. In the source study's methods: The number of nucleated cells in each sample was estimated from the amplification of reference gene primers within the assay. To quantify the absolute abundance of each unique TCRbeta CDR3 rearrangement, sequence reads were collapsed and filtered. Productive Simpson clonality was computed per sample as the square root of Simpson's diversity index over productive rearrangements. The source is immuneACCESS, and TCRdb retained only in-frame sequences with V and J called. Part of the clones is not carried over; for the studies checked, unresolved V genes explain less than half of this, and the remainder is unexplained. That table is the source of V, J and clone size, and D and trimming were worked out from the DNA. This sample lists hundreds of thousands of clones; around 84% were detected once. The top ten hold under 4.5% of the sample.

This sequence was found in a man younger than 45 with acute COVID-19. The V and J segments used are TRBV10-1 and TRBJ1-1; a stretch of 10 junction bases matches TRBD1. The sequenced sample was PBMCs or T cells enriched from blood (not recorded which). The DNA sequence follows: TGCGCCAGCAGCTACCTCCGGGACAGGGGCCCCACTGAAGCTTTCTTT. Translated, this gives CASSYLRDRGPTEAFF.